This T cell receptor beta chain was sequenced for a study of T cells in Graves' hyperthyroidism and ophthalmopathy. Amplified regions were TCR beta CDR3 sequences from RNA transcripts. HTBI primers were employed in a first-round RT-PCR of the TCR CDR3. TCRdb passed the multiplex PCR reads through MiXCR, listing each CDR3 protein once. The top ten clones hold around 7.7% of a sample with over 650,000 distinct CDR3 sequences, about 16% of them seen once. Ten or more counts support this clonotype. Its antigen is not identified. The study, taken as a whole, reports: Median prediction lead before ophthalmopathy onset was around 6.9 months with the model.

Trimming stripped 4 bases from V and 3 bases from J, with 13 bases between. The CDR3 has 14 residues. Germline V lookup: CDR1 MNHEY, CDR2 SVGAGI. Material for sequencing was blood. The chain links TRBV6-5 to TRBJ2-7; tentative D call: TRBD2 (5 bases). This clonotype was obtained from a man aged 18 to 29 with Graves' hyperthyroidism. In DNA, the CDR3 is TGTGCCAGCAGTTCCCCGGGGAACTTCTACGAGCAGTACTTC. Translation: CASSSPGNFYEQYF.